This passage covers 5 T cell receptor beta chains from one sample sequenced in a study of CD8+CD57+ T cells in acquired aplastic anemia. Individuals selected for sequencing had exhibited CD8+CD57+ cell expansion on flow cytometry. The template used for profiling TCR beta VDJ and CDR3 was genomic DNA. MiXCR, applied by TCRdb to the reads, yields one record per CDR3 protein. The table lists about 240,000 distinct CDR3 sequences, around 46% of them singletons, with less than 9% in the top ten. The material sequenced was sorted CD4+, CD8+, or CD8+CD57+ T cells (not recorded which) from PBMCs. These receptors were obtained from a human donor with aplastic anemia.

As regards this clonotype: A read error may produce the germline difference seen at one junction end. The chain employs TRBV30 and TRBJ1-5; TRBD1 aligns across 10 bases. Germline CDR1 and CDR2: GTSNPN and SVGIG (reference sequence). The CDR3 covers 14 residues. This chain's CDR3 is CAWDRGQGNQPRHF. The CDR3 DNA reads as TGTGCCTGGGACAGGGGGCAAGGCAATCAGCCCCGGCATTTT.

CDR3 sequence: CASSEDGSNQPQHF. DNA of the CDR3: TGCGCCAGCAGTGAGGACGGAAGCAATCAGCCCCAGCATTTT. This chain uses TRBV10-2 with TRBJ1-5; D remains unclear. The ends were cut back, 2 bases at V and 1 base at J, with 6 bases in the middle. CDR3 size: 14 residues. Germline V gives CDR1 WSHSY, CDR2 SAAADI.

In its sample, this clonotype was seen many times. The CDR3: CSARDWEEEPNTEAFF. The CDR3 DNA follows: TGCAGTGCTAGAGACTGGGAGGAGGAGCCTAACACTGAAGCTTTCTTT. The rearrangement links TRBV20-1 to TRBJ1-1; D not resolved. The ends were cut back, 0 bases at V and 2 bases at J, with 16 bases in the middle. Germline V lookup: CDR1 DFQATT, CDR2 SNEGSKA (reference sequence). The CDR3 contains 16 residues.

Many counts were recorded for this clonotype. The V call is TRBV20-1, the J call TRBJ2-1; D call uncertain. CDR1 is DFQATT, CDR2 SNEGSKA, per germline (reference sequence). This CDR3 spans 13 amino acids. CDR3: CTPIVSPNNEQFF. DNA of the CDR3: TGCACCCCGATTGTTAGCCCTAACAATGAGCAGTTCTTC.

The rearrangement joins TRBV20-1 to TRBJ2-5, with 9 nucleotides matching TRBD2. This CDR3 region has 13 residues. Germline CDR1 is DFQATT and CDR2 is SNEGSKA (reference sequence). V trimming: 3 bases; J trimming: 5 bases; junction bases outside the gene matches: 4. CDR3 coding DNA: TGCAGTGCTAGTACGAGCGGGGGGGAGACCCAGTACTTC. This sequence encodes CSASTSGGETQYF.